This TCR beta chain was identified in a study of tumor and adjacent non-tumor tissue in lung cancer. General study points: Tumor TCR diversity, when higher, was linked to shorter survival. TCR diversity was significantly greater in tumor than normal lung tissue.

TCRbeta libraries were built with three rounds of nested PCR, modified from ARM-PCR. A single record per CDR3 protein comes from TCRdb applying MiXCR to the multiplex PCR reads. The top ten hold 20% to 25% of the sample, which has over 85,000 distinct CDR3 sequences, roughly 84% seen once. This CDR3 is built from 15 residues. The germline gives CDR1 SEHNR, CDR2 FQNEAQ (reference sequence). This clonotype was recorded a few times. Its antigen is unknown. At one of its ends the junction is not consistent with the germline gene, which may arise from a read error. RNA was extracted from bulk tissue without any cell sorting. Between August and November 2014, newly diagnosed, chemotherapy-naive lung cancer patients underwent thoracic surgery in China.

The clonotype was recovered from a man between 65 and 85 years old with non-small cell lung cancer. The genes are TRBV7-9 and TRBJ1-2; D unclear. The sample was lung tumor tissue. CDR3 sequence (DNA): TGTGCCAGCAGCTTAGAGGAGGTCGGATTTTTTGGCTACGCCTTC. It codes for CASSLEEVGFFGYAF.